The clone carrying this TCR beta chain came up a few times. Its antigen remains unknown. These data are taken from a study of CD8 T cell repertoires and HIV-1 epitope variants. Repertoires were generated with immunoSEQ multiplex PCR, while TCRdb's copy carries only in-frame clones and drops some. The sample records 3,500 to 4,000 clones, around 68% being singletons. The V end was cut by 6 bases, the J end by 13 bases, with 21 bases between. Germline V gene lookup returns CDR1 LNHDA and CDR2 SQIVND (reference sequence). This CDR3 is built from 13 residues. The source material was cultured CD8+ T cells derived from PBMCs. The gene calls are TRBV19 and TRBJ1-2; a possible D gene is TRBD1 (5 bases). The clonotype comes from a male donor with HIV. CDR3 amino acids: CASRGGLDRGSTF. The CDR3 nucleotides read TGTGCCAGTAGGGGCGGCCTTGACAGAGGAAGCACCTTC.